Listed below are T cell receptor beta chains from one sample, sequenced in a study of T cell responses to AZD1222 COVID-19 vaccine. Using immunoSEQ multiplex PCR, the repertoire was profiled, and TCRdb retains in-frame clones only, with some absent. This sample has roughly 100,000 clones; 87% occur once, and the top ten carry 2.5% to 3%. Material: peripheral blood, obtained on day 0 of AZD1222 vaccination. The receptors derive from an adult in good health. Each CDR3 is given with its conserved first and last residue. The D gene is left open where the match is weak. Clone size is shown for a subset of rows, as once, few, many or a class of expanded clone.

CDR3 length: 14
J gene: TRBJ1-2
clone size: few
D gene: NA
V gene: TRBV5-4
CDR3 DNA: TGTGCCAGCAGTTACGAGGGATACGGCGATGGCTACACCTTC
CDR3 protein: CASSYEGYGDGYTF

CDR3 length: 16
J gene: TRBJ2-5
clone size: NA
D gene: NA
V gene: TRBV7-7
CDR3 DNA: TGTGCTAGCAGCTCAGGACAGATGGGGTCCCAAGAGACCCAGTACTTC
CDR3 protein: CASSSGQMGSQETQYF

CDR3 length: 13
J gene: TRBJ2-3
clone size: NA
D gene: NA
V gene: TRBV12-5
CDR3 DNA: TGTGCTAGTGGCCGGGGGCACACAGATACGCAGTATTTT
CDR3 protein: CASGRGHTDTQYF

CDR3 length: 13
J gene: TRBJ1-3
clone size: NA
D gene: NA
V gene: TRBV19
CDR3 DNA: TGTGCCAGCCGGGACGCCTCTGGAAACACCATATATTTT
CDR3 protein: CASRDASGNTIYF

CDR3 length: 12
J gene: TRBJ2-1
clone size: NA
D gene: NA
V gene: TRBV9
CDR3 DNA: TGTGCCAGCAGCGTAGGTAGCAATGAGCAGTTCTTC
CDR3 protein: CASSVGSNEQFF

CDR3 length: 15
J gene: TRBJ1-2
clone size: NA
D gene: TRBD1
V gene: TRBV19
CDR3 DNA: TGTGCCAGTAGTATGCTACAGGGGTTACTCTATGGCTACACCTTC
CDR3 protein: CASSMLQGLLYGYTF

CDR3 length: 13
J gene: TRBJ1-6
clone size: few
D gene: NA
V gene: TRBV7-9
CDR3 DNA: TGTGCCAGCAGCTTGCTGGGCCCATCACCCCTCCACTTT
CDR3 protein: CASSLLGPSPLHF

CDR3 length: 18
J gene: TRBJ1-1
clone size: NA
D gene: TRBD1
V gene: TRBV24-1
CDR3 DNA: TGTGCCACCAGTGATTTGAGACAGGGGGCAATTAAAAACACTGAAGCTTTCTTT
CDR3 protein: CATSDLRQGAIKNTEAFF

CDR3 length: 15
J gene: TRBJ1-4
clone size: NA
D gene: NA
V gene: TRBV7-8
CDR3 DNA: TGTGCCAGCAGCTTAGGGCTGGGGTGGAATGAAAAACTGTTTTTT
CDR3 protein: CASSLGLGWNEKLFF

CDR3 length: 19
J gene: TRBJ2-4
clone size: NA
D gene: TRBD1
V gene: TRBV27
CDR3 DNA: TGTGCCAGCAGTTTAAGGGGACAGGGGGCAGATCGGAATAAAAACATTCAGTACTTC
CDR3 protein: CASSLRGQGADRNKNIQYF

CDR3 length: 14
J gene: TRBJ2-3
clone size: NA
D gene: NA
V gene: TRBV11-3
CDR3 DNA: TGTGCCAGCAGCTTAGGGGGATACACAGATACGCAGTATTTT
CDR3 protein: CASSLGGYTDTQYF

CDR3 length: 14
J gene: TRBJ1-6
clone size: NA
D gene: NA
V gene: TRBV5-6
CDR3 DNA: TGTGCCAGCAGTCCCCGGGGGGGAAATTCACCCCTCCACTTT
CDR3 protein: CASSPRGGNSPLHF

CDR3 length: 16
J gene: TRBJ2-1
clone size: NA
D gene: TRBD2
V gene: TRBV7-3
CDR3 DNA: TGTGCCAGCAGCCCTACGGGCGGGAGCTCCTACAATGAGCAGTTCTTC
CDR3 protein: CASSPTGGSSYNEQFF

CDR3 length: 18
J gene: TRBJ2-5
clone size: NA
D gene: TRBD2
V gene: TRBV5-1
CDR3 DNA: TGCGCCAGCAGCACCGGACTAGCGGGACATCGAGGGCAAGAGACCCAGTACTTC
CDR3 protein: CASSTGLAGHRGQETQYF

CDR3 length: 16
J gene: TRBJ1-2
clone size: NA
D gene: TRBD1
V gene: TRBV6-4
CDR3 DNA: TGTGCCAGCAGTGCCCCCAGGGGGAGGTTTAACTATGGCTACACCTTC
CDR3 protein: CASSAPRGRFNYGYTF

CDR3 length: 18
J gene: TRBJ1-2
clone size: NA
D gene: NA
V gene: TRBV28
CDR3 DNA: TGTGCCAGCAATGGACAGAAAACATTCCCAGAAGCCAAGGATGGCTACACCTTC
CDR3 protein: CASNGQKTFPEAKDGYTF

CDR3 length: 18
J gene: TRBJ2-7
clone size: NA
D gene: NA
V gene: TRBV6-2/TRBV6-3
CDR3 DNA: TGTGCCAGCAGTTTCTCCCCAACGACATCGCGAGGGGGCTACGAGCAGTACTTC
CDR3 protein: CASSFSPTTSRGGYEQYF

CDR3 length: 15
J gene: TRBJ2-1
clone size: NA
D gene: NA
V gene: TRBV19
CDR3 DNA: TGTGCCAGTAGTATAGCGGGACTCCCCGTTAATGAGCAGTTCTTC
CDR3 protein: CASSIAGLPVNEQFF

CDR3 length: 15
J gene: TRBJ1-1
clone size: NA
D gene: NA
V gene: TRBV7-3
CDR3 DNA: TGTGCCAGCAGCTTAAATCCAGGGGAAAACACTGAAGCTTTCTTT
CDR3 protein: CASSLNPGENTEAFF

CDR3 length: 16
J gene: TRBJ1-3
clone size: NA
D gene: NA
V gene: TRBV21-1
CDR3 DNA: TGTGCCAGCAGCGACCAGGGACAAATCGGGTTTAACACCATATATTTT
CDR3 protein: CASSDQGQIGFNTIYF

CDR3 length: 11
J gene: TRBJ1-2
clone size: NA
D gene: NA
V gene: TRBV7-9
CDR3 DNA: TGTGCCAGCAGCGGGGGCCGGGGCTACACCTTC
CDR3 protein: CASSGGRGYTF

CDR3 length: 17
J gene: TRBJ2-3
clone size: once
D gene: TRBD2
V gene: TRBV6-2/TRBV6-3
CDR3 DNA: TGTGCCAGCAGCCGGACTAGCGGGGGGGTCCGCACAGATACGCAGTATTTT
CDR3 protein: CASSRTSGGVRTDTQYF

CDR3 length: 16
J gene: TRBJ2-2
clone size: NA
D gene: TRBD1
V gene: TRBV19
CDR3 DNA: TGTGCCAGTACCCGCAAGACAGGGCCGAACACCGGGGAGCTGTTTTTT
CDR3 protein: CASTRKTGPNTGELFF

CDR3 length: 17
J gene: TRBJ1-3
clone size: NA
D gene: NA
V gene: TRBV5-6
CDR3 DNA: TGTGCCAGCAGCTCATCCAGGCGGGGGGCGCTTGGAAACACCATATATTTT
CDR3 protein: CASSSSRRGALGNTIYF

CDR3 length: 11
J gene: TRBJ2-1
clone size: NA
D gene: NA
V gene: TRBV5-4
CDR3 DNA: TGTGCCAGCAGCGTTTATGGATGGCAGTTCTTC
CDR3 protein: CASSVYGWQFF

CDR3 length: 15
J gene: TRBJ2-5
clone size: once
D gene: NA
V gene: TRBV7-2
CDR3 DNA: TGTGCCAGCAGCTTAAGCACTAATCGTCAAGAGACCCAGTACTTC
CDR3 protein: CASSLSTNRQETQYF

CDR3 length: 14
J gene: TRBJ2-5
clone size: few
D gene: TRBD1
V gene: TRBV28
CDR3 DNA: TGTGCCAGCAGTTCGACAGGGATGGGAGAGACCCAGTACTTC
CDR3 protein: CASSSTGMGETQYF

CDR3 length: 13
J gene: TRBJ1-2
clone size: NA
D gene: TRBD1
V gene: TRBV29-1
CDR3 DNA: TGCAGCGTTCGAACCACAGGGGTGGAGGGCTACACCTTC
CDR3 protein: CSVRTTGVEGYTF

CDR3 length: 14
J gene: TRBJ1-1
clone size: NA
D gene: NA
V gene: TRBV14
CDR3 DNA: TGTGCCAGCAGAGAAAGGGGAGGGGCACAGAGAGCTTTCTTT
CDR3 protein: CASRERGGAQRAFF

CDR3 length: 17
J gene: TRBJ2-5
clone size: NA
D gene: NA
V gene: TRBV4-3
CDR3 DNA: TGCGCCAGCAGCCAAGATGGTCAGGGGATAGGTGGGGAGACCCAGTACTTC
CDR3 protein: CASSQDGQGIGGETQYF

CDR3 length: 13
J gene: TRBJ1-5
clone size: few
D gene: TRBD1
V gene: TRBV3-1/TRBV3-2
CDR3 DNA: TGTGCCAGCAGTGGACAGGGAGGTCAGCCCCAGCATTTT
CDR3 protein: CASSGQGGQPQHF

CDR3 length: 13
J gene: TRBJ1-1
clone size: NA
D gene: NA
V gene: TRBV19
CDR3 DNA: TGTGCCAGTAGCCCGGGCCGGGGAACTGAAGCTTTCTTT
CDR3 protein: CASSPGRGTEAFF

CDR3 length: 17
J gene: TRBJ2-1
clone size: NA
D gene: TRBD1
V gene: TRBV5-1
CDR3 DNA: TGTGCCAGCAGCGGGGACAGGGGCAGGACTGCCTACAATGAGCAGTTCTTC
CDR3 protein: CASSGDRGRTAYNEQFF

CDR3 length: 16
J gene: TRBJ1-1
clone size: NA
D gene: NA
V gene: TRBV11-3
CDR3 DNA: TGTGCCAGCAGCTTGAGGGGGGGTTCCATGAACACTGAAGCTTTCTTT
CDR3 protein: CASSLRGGSMNTEAFF

CDR3 length: 14
J gene: TRBJ1-3
clone size: NA
D gene: NA
V gene: TRBV6-5
CDR3 DNA: TGTGCCAGCAGCCGCAGGGATACTGGAAACACCATATATTTT
CDR3 protein: CASSRRDTGNTIYF

CDR3 length: 12
J gene: TRBJ1-1
clone size: NA
D gene: NA
V gene: TRBV19
CDR3 DNA: TGTGCCAGTAGTATAACAGGAATCGAAGCTTTCTTT
CDR3 protein: CASSITGIEAFF

CDR3 length: 13
J gene: TRBJ1-1
clone size: NA
D gene: NA
V gene: TRBV12-3/TRBV12-4
CDR3 DNA: TGTGCCAGCAGTTCCCCCGTACAGGGTGGTGCTTTCTTT
CDR3 protein: CASSSPVQGGAFF

CDR3 length: 15
J gene: TRBJ2-3
clone size: NA
D gene: TRBD1
V gene: TRBV11-3
CDR3 DNA: TGTGCCAGCAGCCCATGGGACAGGGTCACAGATACGCAGTATTTT
CDR3 protein: CASSPWDRVTDTQYF

CDR3 length: 16
J gene: TRBJ2-1
clone size: many
D gene: TRBD2
V gene: TRBV5-1
CDR3 DNA: TGTGCCAGCAGCCCTGGGACTAGCGGGAGGATACATGAGCAGTTCTTC
CDR3 protein: CASSPGTSGRIHEQFF

CDR3 length: 13
J gene: TRBJ1-1
clone size: NA
D gene: NA
V gene: TRBV18
CDR3 DNA: TGTGCCAGCTCACCACGGGTGAACACTGAAGCTTTCTTT
CDR3 protein: CASSPRVNTEAFF

CDR3 length: 12
J gene: TRBJ1-1
clone size: NA
D gene: NA
V gene: TRBV13
CDR3 DNA: TGTGCCAGCAGCTTTGGAGGGACTGAAGCTTTCTTT
CDR3 protein: CASSFGGTEAFF

CDR3 length: 13
J gene: TRBJ1-1
clone size: NA
D gene: TRBD1
V gene: TRBV2
CDR3 DNA: TGTGCCGCAGGGGGACAGATGAACACTGAAGCTTTCTTT
CDR3 protein: CAAGGQMNTEAFF

CDR3 length: 10
J gene: TRBJ1-4
clone size: NA
D gene: NA
V gene: TRBV27
CDR3 DNA: TGTGCCAGCAGCTCAGTAAAACTGTTTTTT
CDR3 protein: CASSSVKLFF

CDR3 length: 17
J gene: TRBJ1-1
clone size: once
D gene: NA
V gene: TRBV27
CDR3 DNA: TGTGCCAGCAGTTTATCACAGGGCCCAGGGAGAAACACTGAAGCTTTCTTT
CDR3 protein: CASSLSQGPGRNTEAFF

CDR3 length: 12
J gene: TRBJ1-6
clone size: NA
D gene: NA
V gene: TRBV6-1
CDR3 DNA: TGTGCCAGCAGTGAATCAGGTTCACCCCTCCACTTT
CDR3 protein: CASSESGSPLHF

CDR3 length: 16
J gene: TRBJ2-3
clone size: NA
D gene: NA
V gene: TRBV7-2
CDR3 DNA: TGTGCCAGCAGCTCCGGGACGGCTTGGGCTAGAGATACGCAGTATTTT
CDR3 protein: CASSSGTAWARDTQYF

CDR3 length: 13
J gene: TRBJ2-7
clone size: once
D gene: NA
V gene: TRBV11-2
CDR3 DNA: TGTGCCAGCAGCTTAGGCAGTCTTAGGGGGCAGTACTTC
CDR3 protein: CASSLGSLRGQYF

CDR3 length: 13
J gene: TRBJ1-1
clone size: NA
D gene: TRBD1
V gene: TRBV30
CDR3 DNA: TGTGCCTGGAGTACAGGGGAGAACACTGAAGCTTTCTTT
CDR3 protein: CAWSTGENTEAFF